The rows below give T cell receptor beta chains drawn from one sample of a study of blood T cell repertoires in COVID-19. Repertoires were generated with immunoSEQ multiplex PCR, while TCRdb's copy carries only in-frame clones and drops some. Among around 37,000 clones listed, about 85% were seen once. Sequenced sample: peripheral blood. Receptor source: a man aged 50 or older with active or convalescent COVID-19. CDR3s include the opening cysteine and the closing phenylalanine or tryptophan. Each record gives: J gene, clone size, D gene, V gene, CDR3 protein, CDR3 DNA. A D gene is named only where the DNA matches it firmly. Clone sizes are given selectively: once, few, many, or a class where the clone is expanded.

J: TRBJ1-1; size: -; D: -; V: TRBV28; CDR3: CASSLPGHFEAFF; DNA: TGTGCCAGCAGTCTTCCGGGACATTTTGAAGCTTTCTTT
J: TRBJ2-2; size: few; D: -; V: TRBV5-8; CDR3: CASKVRVAGTNTGELFF; DNA: TGTGCCAGCAAGGTTCGAGTGGCAGGGACGAACACCGGGGAGCTGTTTTTT
J: TRBJ2-7; size: -; D: -; V: TRBV7-2; CDR3: CASSLNPWRDEQYF; DNA: TGTGCCAGCAGCTTAAATCCGTGGAGGGACGAGCAGTACTTC
J: TRBJ2-2; size: -; D: TRBD1; V: TRBV7-9; CDR3: CASSPDRVGLFF; DNA: TGTGCCAGCAGCCCAGACAGGGTGGGGCTGTTTTTT
J: TRBJ2-7; size: -; D: -; V: TRBV5-6; CDR3: CASSLRQKARSYEQYF; DNA: TGTGCCAGCAGCCTCAGACAGAAAGCCCGGTCCTACGAGCAGTACTTC
J: TRBJ1-1; size: -; D: -; V: TRBV11-2; CDR3: CASSDQFVGSSLNTEAFF; DNA: TGTGCCAGCAGCGATCAGTTTGTGGGCAGCAGCCTGAACACTGAAGCTTTCTTT
J: TRBJ2-1; size: few; D: -; V: TRBV7-8; CDR3: CASSLDSGGGHEQFF; DNA: TGTGCCAGCAGCTTAGATTCGGGGGGCGGGCATGAGCAGTTCTTC
J: TRBJ1-3; size: -; D: -; V: TRBV7-9; CDR3: CASSLMGAGNTIYF; DNA: TGTGCCAGCAGCCTGATGGGGGCGGGAAACACCATATATTTT
J: TRBJ1-5; size: -; D: -; V: TRBV12-2; CDR3: CASRFRNGQPQHF; DNA: TGTGCAAGTCGCTTCCGTAACGGGCAGCCCCAGCATTTT
J: TRBJ2-3; size: -; D: -; V: TRBV29-1; CDR3: CSTNENTDTQYF; DNA: TGCAGTACTAATGAGAACACAGATACGCAGTATTTT
J: TRBJ2-2; size: -; D: TRBD1; V: TRBV30; CDR3: CAWGTGAGELFF; DNA: TGTGCCTGGGGGACAGGGGCCGGGGAGCTGTTTTTT
J: TRBJ2-7; size: -; D: TRBD2; V: TRBV4-3; CDR3: CASSQDLAGVVEQYF; DNA: TGCGCCAGCAGCCAAGATCTAGCGGGAGTTGTCGAGCAGTACTTC
J: TRBJ2-5; size: -; D: TRBD2; V: TRBV7-9; CDR3: CASSFVGLAGKQETQYF; DNA: TGTGCCAGCAGCTTCGTCGGACTAGCGGGAAAGCAAGAGACCCAGTACTTC
J: TRBJ2-1; size: once; D: TRBD2; V: TRBV5-4; CDR3: CASSLDSGTYNEQFF; DNA: TGTGCCAGCAGCTTGGATAGCGGGACCTACAATGAGCAGTTCTTC
J: TRBJ1-1; size: -; D: -; V: TRBV18; CDR3: CASSPLGHPMNTEAFF; DNA: TGTGCCAGCTCGCCCTTGGGACACCCCATGAACACTGAAGCTTTCTTT
J: TRBJ1-4; size: -; D: -; V: TRBV11-2; CDR3: CASSRGNGEKLFF; DNA: TGTGCCAGCAGCCGCGGTAATGGTGAAAAACTGTTTTTT
J: TRBJ1-4; size: -; D: TRBD1; V: TRBV28; CDR3: CASTRDRGSTNEKLFF; DNA: TGTGCCAGCACCAGGGACAGGGGCAGCACTAATGAAAAACTGTTTTTT
J: TRBJ1-6; size: few; D: -; V: TRBV21-1; CDR3: CASSARTGGNSPLHF; DNA: TGTGCCAGCAGCGCTCGGACAGGGGGTAATTCACCCCTCCACTTT
J: TRBJ2-5; size: -; D: -; V: TRBV7-3; CDR3: CASSFAPGNLETQYF; DNA: TGTGCCAGCAGCTTCGCGCCAGGGAACCTAGAGACCCAGTACTTC
J: TRBJ2-1; size: -; D: -; V: TRBV20-1; CDR3: CSASSSISPPYNEQFF; DNA: TGCAGTGCTAGTTCAAGCATTTCACCCCCCTACAATGAGCAGTTCTTC